The T cell receptor beta chain under discussion was sequenced for a study of tumor-infiltrating lymphocytes in primary liver carcinoma. DNA and RNA were both co-extracted from 20-30 mg of bulk tissue that had not been sorted. With respect to this clonotype: Sequence at one end of the junction differs from germline and may be a read error.

Priming with a constant-region primer yielded TCR beta cDNA from about 450 ng total RNA. Slightly modified ARM-PCR, run as three nested multiplex PCR rounds, produced the TCR beta libraries. Researchers ran the first two PCR rounds for approximately 10 cycles each with TRBV1-TRBV30 forward primers and a C-beta reverse primer. TCRdb ran MiXCR on the multiplex PCR reads and lists one entry per CDR3 protein. The sample includes tens of thousands of distinct CDR3 sequences, around 77% of them seen just once. The CDR3 extends over 14 amino acids. Germline CDR1 and CDR2: MGHRA and YSYEKL. The sequencing input was liver tumor tissue from sampling region 5. Subset: tumor region T5, tumor centre. V and J are TRBV4-1 and TRBJ1-4, with D possibly matching TRBD1 (5 bases). This receptor was taken from a man aged 35 to 55 with primary liver carcinoma and hepatitis B virus infection. CDR3 in amino acids: CASSQVGAGEKLFF. CDR3 in DNA: TGCGCCAGTAGCCAAGTAGGGGCAGGCGAAAAACTCTTTTTT.